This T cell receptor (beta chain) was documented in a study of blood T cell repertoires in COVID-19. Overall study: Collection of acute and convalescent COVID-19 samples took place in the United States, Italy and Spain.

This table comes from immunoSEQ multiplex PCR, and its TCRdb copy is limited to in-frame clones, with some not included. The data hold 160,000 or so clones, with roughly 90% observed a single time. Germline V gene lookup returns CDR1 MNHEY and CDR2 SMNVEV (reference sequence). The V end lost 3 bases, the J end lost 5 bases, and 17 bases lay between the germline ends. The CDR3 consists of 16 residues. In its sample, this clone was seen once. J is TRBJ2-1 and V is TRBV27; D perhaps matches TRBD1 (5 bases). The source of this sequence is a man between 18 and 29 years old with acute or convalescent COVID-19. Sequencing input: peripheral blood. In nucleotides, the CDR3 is TGTGCCAGCAGTTTCTTACGACAGTTCCTGGACAATGAGCAGTTCTTC. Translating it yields CASSFLRQFLDNEQFF.